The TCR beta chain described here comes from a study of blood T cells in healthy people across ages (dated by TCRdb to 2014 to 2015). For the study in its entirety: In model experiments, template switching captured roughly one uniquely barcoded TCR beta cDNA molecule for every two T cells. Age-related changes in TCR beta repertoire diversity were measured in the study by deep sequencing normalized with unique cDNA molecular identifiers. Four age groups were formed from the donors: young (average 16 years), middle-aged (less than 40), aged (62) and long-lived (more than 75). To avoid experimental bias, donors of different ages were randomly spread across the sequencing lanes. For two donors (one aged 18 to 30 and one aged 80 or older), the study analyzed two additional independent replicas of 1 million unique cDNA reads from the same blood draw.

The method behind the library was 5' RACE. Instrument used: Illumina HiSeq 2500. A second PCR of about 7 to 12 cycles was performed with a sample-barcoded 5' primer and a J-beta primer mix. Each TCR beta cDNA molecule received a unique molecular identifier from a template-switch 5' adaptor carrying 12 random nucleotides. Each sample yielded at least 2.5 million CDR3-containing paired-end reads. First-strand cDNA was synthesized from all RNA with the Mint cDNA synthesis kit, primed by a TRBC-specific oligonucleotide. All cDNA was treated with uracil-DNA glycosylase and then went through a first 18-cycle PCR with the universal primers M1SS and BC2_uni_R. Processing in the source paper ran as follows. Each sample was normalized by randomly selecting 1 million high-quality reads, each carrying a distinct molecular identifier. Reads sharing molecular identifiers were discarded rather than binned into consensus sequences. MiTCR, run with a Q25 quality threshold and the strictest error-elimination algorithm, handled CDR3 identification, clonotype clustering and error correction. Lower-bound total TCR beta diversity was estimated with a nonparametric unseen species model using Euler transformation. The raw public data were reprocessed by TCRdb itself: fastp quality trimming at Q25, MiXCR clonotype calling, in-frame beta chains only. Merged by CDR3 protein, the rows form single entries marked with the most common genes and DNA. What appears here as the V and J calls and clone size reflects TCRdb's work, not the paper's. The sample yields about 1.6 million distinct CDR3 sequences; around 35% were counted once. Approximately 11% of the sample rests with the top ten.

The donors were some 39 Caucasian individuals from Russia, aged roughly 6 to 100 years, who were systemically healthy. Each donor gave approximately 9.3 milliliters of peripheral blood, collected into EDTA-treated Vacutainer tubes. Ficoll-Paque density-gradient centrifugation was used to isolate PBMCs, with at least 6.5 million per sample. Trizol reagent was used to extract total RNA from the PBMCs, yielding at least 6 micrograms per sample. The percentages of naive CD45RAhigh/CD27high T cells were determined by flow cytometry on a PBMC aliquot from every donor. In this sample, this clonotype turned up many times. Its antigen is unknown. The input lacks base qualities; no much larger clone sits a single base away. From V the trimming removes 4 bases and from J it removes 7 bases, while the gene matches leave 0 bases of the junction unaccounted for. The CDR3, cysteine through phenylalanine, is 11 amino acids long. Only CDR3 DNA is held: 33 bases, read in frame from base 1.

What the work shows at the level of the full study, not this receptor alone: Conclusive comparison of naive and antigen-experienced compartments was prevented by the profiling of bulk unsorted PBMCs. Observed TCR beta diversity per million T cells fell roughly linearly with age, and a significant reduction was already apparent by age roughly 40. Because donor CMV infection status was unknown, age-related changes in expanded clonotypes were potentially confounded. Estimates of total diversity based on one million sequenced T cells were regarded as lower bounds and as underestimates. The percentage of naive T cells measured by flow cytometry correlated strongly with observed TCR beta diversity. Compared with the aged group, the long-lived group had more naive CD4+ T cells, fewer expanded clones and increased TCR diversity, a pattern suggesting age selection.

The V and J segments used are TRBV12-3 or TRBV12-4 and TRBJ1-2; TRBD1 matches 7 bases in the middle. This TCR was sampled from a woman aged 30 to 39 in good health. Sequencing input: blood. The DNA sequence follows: TGTGCCAGCAGTTCAGGGGGTGGCTACACCTTC. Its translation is CASSSGGGYTF.